Described below is a single TCR beta chain sequence and its context. Sequencing was performed with immunoSEQ multiplex PCR; in TCRdb, only in-frame clones are kept and a portion is missing. This table has 65,000 to 75,000 clones, 85% appearing once. This record comes from a study of OX40 agonist ivuxolimab in advanced cancers. Whole-study context: Subjects had a mean age of about 61 years, with a range of 23 to 79; around 80% were male.

Germline assignment: CDR1 SGHRS and CDR2 YFSETQ. V was pared by 0 bases and J by 12 bases, with 7 bases of the junction left unmatched. This CDR3 has 13 residues. The input for sequencing was CD4+ or CD8+ T cells sorted from blood, taken in a trial of the OX40 agonist ivuxolimab. The chain uses TRBV5-1 and TRBJ2-3; 7 bases are a match to TRBD1. This TCR derives from an adult with an advanced solid tumor such as melanoma, head and neck, liver or kidney cancer. The chain's CDR3 is CASSLANRGPQYF. For the CDR3, the DNA is TGCGCCAGCAGCTTGGCCAACAGGGGCCCCCAGTATTTT.